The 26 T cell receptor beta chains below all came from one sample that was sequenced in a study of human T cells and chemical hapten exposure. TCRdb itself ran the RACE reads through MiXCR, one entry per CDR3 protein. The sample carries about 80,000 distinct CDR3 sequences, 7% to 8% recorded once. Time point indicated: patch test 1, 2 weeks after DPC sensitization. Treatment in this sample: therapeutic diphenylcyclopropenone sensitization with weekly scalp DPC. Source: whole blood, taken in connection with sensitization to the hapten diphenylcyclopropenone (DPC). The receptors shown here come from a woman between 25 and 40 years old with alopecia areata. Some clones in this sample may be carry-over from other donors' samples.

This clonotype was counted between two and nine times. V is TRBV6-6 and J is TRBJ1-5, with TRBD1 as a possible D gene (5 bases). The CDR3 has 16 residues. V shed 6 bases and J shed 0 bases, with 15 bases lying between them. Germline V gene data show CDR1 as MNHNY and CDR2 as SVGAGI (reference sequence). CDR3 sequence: CASRRRDHSSNQPQHF. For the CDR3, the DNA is TGTGCCAGCAGACGCAGGGACCACTCTAGCAATCAGCCCCAGCATTTT.

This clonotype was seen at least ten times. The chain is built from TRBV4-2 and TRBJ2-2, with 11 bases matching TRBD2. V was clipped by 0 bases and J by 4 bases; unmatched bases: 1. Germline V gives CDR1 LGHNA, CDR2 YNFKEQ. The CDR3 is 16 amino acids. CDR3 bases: TGTGCCAGCAGCCAAGATCTAGCGGGGGGCACCGGGGAGCTGTTTTTT. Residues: CASSQDLAGGTGELFF.

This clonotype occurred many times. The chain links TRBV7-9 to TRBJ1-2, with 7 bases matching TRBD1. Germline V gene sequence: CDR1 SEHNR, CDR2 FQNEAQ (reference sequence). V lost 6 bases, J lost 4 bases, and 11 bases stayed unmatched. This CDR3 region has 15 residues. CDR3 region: CASRNGQAKLYGYTF. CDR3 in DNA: TGTGCCAGCAGAAATGGACAGGCCAAACTCTATGGCTACACCTTC. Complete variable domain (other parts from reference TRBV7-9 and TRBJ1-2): DTGVSQNPRHKITKRGQNVTFRCDPISEHNRLYWYRQTLGQGPEFLTYFQNEAQLEKSRLLSDRFSAERPKGSFSTLEIQRTEQGDSAMYLCASRNGQAKLYGYTFGSGTRLTVV.

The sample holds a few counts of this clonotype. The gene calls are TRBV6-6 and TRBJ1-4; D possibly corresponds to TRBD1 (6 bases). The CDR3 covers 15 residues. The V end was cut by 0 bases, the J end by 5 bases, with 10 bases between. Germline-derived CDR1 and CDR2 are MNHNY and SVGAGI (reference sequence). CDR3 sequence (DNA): TGTGCCAGCAGTTACTCGCAGGGGCTAAATGAAAAACTGTTTTTT. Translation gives CASSYSQGLNEKLFF.

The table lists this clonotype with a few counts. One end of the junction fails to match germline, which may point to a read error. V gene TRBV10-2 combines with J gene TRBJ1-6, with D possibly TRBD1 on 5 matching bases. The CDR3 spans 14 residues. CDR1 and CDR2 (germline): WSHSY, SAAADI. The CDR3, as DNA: TGCGCCAGCCGTGAGGGACCCGATAATTCACCCCTCCACTTT. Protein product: CASREGPDNSPLHF.

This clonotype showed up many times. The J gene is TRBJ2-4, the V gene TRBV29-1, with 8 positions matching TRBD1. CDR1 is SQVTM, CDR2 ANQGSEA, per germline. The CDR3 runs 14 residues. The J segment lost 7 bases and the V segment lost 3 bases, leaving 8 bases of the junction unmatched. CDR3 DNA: TGCAGCGTTGACCAACTAACAGGGGGGAACATTCAGTACTTC. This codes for CSVDQLTGGNIQYF. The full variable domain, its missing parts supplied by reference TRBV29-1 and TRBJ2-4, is SAVISQKPSRDICQRGTSLTIQCQVDSQVTMMFWYRQQPGQSLTLIATANQGSEATYESGFVIDKFPISRPNLTFSTLTVSNMSPEDSSIYLCSVDQLTGGNIQYFGAGTRLSVL.

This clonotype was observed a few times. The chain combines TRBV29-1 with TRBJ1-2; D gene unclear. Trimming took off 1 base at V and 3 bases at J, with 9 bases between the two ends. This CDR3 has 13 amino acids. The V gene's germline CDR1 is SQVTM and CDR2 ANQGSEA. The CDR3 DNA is TGCAGCGTTGAAGTCGACACTTACTATGGCTACACCTTC. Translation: CSVEVDTYYGYTF.

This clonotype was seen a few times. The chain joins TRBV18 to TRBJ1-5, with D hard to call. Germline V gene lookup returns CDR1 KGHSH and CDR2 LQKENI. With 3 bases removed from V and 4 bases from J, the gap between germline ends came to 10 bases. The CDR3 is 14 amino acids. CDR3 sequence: CASSPDVGNQPQHF. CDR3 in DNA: TGTGCCAGCTCACCCGACGTGGGGAATCAGCCCCAGCATTTT.

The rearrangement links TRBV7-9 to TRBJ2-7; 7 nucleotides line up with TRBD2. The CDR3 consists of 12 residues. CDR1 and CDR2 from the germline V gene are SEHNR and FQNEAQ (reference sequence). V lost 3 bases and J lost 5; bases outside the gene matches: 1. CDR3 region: CASSFGTNEQYF. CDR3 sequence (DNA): TGTGCCAGCAGCTTTGGGACTAACGAGCAGTACTTC.

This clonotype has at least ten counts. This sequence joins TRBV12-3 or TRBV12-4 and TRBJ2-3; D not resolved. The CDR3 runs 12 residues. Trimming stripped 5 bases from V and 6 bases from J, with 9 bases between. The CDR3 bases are TGTGCCAGCAGTACCGTGGCTGATACGCAGTATTTT. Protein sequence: CASSTVADTQYF.

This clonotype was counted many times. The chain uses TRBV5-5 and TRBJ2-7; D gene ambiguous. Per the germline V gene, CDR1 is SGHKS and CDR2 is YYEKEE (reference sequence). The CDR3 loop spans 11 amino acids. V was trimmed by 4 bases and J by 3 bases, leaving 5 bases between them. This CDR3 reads CASSLYYEQYF. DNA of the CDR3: TGTGCCAGCAGCCTGTACTACGAGCAGTACTTC.

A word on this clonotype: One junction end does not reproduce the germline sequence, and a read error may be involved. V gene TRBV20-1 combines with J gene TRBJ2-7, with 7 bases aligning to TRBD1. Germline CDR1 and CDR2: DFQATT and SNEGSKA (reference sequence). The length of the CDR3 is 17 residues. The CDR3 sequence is CSAQPDIRTGQPYEQNF. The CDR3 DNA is TGCAGTGCTCAGCCCGATATTAGGACGGGACAGCCCTACGAGCAGAACTTC.

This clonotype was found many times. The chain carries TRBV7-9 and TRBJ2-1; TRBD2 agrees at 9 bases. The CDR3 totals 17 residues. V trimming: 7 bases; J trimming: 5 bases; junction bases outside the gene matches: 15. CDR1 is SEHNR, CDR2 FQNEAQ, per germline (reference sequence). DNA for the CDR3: TGTGCCAGCACCTCCCCCGGGGCGGGGGGGCCTAACAATGAGCAGTTCTTC. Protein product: CASTSPGAGGPNNEQFF.

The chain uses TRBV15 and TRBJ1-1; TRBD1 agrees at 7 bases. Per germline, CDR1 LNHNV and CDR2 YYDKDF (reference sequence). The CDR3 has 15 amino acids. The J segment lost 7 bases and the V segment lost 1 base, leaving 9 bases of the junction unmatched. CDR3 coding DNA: TGTGCCACCAGCAGAGTTTCAGGGGGGATTGGTGAAGCTTTCTTT. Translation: CATSRVSGGIGEAFF. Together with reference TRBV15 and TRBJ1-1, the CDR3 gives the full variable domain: DAMVIQNPRYQVTQFGKPVTLSCSQTLNHNVMYWYQQKSSQAPKLLFHYYDKDFNNEADTPDNFQSRRPNTSFCFLDIRSPGLGDTAMYLCATSRVSGGIGEAFFGQGTRLTVV.

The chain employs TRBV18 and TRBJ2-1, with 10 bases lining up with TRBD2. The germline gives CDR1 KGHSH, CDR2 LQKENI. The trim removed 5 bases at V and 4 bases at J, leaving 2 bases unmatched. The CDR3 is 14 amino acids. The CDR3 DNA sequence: TGTGCCAGCTCATCAGCGGGGGGGTACAATGAGCAGTTCTTC. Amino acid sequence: CASSSAGGYNEQFF.

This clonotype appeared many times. DNA of the CDR3: TGTGCCATCAGTGGCGCTCAGACAGCAGGCCAAGAGACCCAGTACTTC. Its protein product is CAISGAQTAGQETQYF. This chain connects TRBV10-3 to TRBJ2-5; perhaps TRBD1 as D (5 bases). Trimming stripped 4 bases from V and 1 base from J, with 16 bases between. The germline V gene has CDR1 ENHRY and CDR2 SYGVKD. The CDR3 spans 16 residues.

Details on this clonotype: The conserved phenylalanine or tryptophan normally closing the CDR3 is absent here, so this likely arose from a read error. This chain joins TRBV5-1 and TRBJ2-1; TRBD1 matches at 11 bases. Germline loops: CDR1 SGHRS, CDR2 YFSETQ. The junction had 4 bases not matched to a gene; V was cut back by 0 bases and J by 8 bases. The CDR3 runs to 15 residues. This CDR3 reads CASSLGTGGSDEQFS. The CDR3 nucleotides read TGCGCCAGCAGCTTGGGGACAGGGGGCTCGGATGAGCAGTTCTCC.

DNA of the CDR3: TGCGCCAGCAGCAGGAGGGACAGCATGAACACTGAAGCTTTCTTT. It is translated as CASSRRDSMNTEAFF. V usage is TRBV5-1 and J usage is TRBJ1-1, with 7 bases aligning to TRBD1. The CDR3 has 15 residues. The V segment lost 4 bases and the J segment 0 bases; nucleotides outside the gene matches: 6. The germline gives CDR1 SGHRS, CDR2 YFSETQ.

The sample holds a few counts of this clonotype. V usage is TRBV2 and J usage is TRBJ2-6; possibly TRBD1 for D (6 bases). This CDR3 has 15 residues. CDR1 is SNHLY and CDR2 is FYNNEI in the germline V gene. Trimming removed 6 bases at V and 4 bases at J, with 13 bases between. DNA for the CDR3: TGTGCCAGCAGAACAGGGTCCTCCGGGGCCAACGTCCTGACTTTC. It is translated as CASRTGSSGANVLTF.

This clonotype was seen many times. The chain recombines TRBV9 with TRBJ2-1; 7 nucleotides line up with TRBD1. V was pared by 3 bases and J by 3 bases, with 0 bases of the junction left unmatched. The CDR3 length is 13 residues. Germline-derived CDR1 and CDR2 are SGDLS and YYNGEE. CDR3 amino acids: CASSGDSYNEQFF. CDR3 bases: TGTGCCAGCAGCGGGGACAGCTACAATGAGCAGTTCTTC.

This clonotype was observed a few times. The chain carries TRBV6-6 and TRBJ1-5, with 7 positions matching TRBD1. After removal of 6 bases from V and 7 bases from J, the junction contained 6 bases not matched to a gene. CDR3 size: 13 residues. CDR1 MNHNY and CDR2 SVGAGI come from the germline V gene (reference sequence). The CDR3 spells CASSTQGRQPQHF. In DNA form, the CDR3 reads TGTGCCAGCAGCACACAGGGGAGACAGCCCCAGCATTTT.

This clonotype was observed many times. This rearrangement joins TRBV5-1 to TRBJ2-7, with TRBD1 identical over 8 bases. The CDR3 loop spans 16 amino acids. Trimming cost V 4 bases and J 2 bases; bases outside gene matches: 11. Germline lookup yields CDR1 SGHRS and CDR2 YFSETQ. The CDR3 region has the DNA TGCGCCAGCAGCGGGAACCCGGGACAGGCAGCCTACGAGCAGTACTTC. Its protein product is CASSGNPGQAAYEQYF.

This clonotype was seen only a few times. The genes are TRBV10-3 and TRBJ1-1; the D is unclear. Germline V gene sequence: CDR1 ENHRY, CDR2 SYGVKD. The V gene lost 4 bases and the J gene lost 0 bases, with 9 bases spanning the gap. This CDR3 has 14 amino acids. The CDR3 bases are TGTGCCATCAGTGGTACGTCCATGAACACTGAAGCTTTCTTT. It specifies CAISGTSMNTEAFF.

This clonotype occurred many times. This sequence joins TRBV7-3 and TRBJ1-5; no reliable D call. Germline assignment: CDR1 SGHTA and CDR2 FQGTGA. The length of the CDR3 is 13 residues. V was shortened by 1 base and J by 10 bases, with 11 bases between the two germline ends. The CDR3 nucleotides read TGTGCCAGCAGCTTAAATAGGGCTGGTCCCCAGCATTTT. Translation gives CASSLNRAGPQHF.

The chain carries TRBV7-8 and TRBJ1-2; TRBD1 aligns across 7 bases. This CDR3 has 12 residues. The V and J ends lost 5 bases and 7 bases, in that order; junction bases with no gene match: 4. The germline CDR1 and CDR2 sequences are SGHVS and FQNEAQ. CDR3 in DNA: TGTGCCAGCAGCCTTGACAGGGCTGGCTACACCTTC. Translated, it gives CASSLDRAGYTF.

The CDR3 loop is CASSTGQGSTEAFF. The CDR3 DNA follows: TGTGCCAGCAGCACCGGACAGGGTAGCACTGAAGCTTTCTTT. The chain combines TRBV12-3 or TRBV12-4 with TRBJ1-1; 8 bases align to TRBD1. V gave up 6 bases and J gave up 4 bases; unmatched junction bases: 7. The CDR3 loop spans 14 amino acids.